This T cell receptor (beta chain) was identified during a study of molecular identifiers for immune sequencing clone quantification. Sorting captured naive CD8 T cells as CD8+CD4-CCR7+CD45RA+. TCRdb fed the PCR reads into MiXCR, producing one record per CDR3 protein. This table has 460,000 or so distinct CDR3 sequences, around a fifth appearing once. Trimming removed 2 bases at V and 2 bases at J, with 9 bases between. Germline V lookup: CDR1 SNHLY, CDR2 FYNNEI. There are 14 residues in the CDR3. Sequenced sample: naive CD8+ T cells from blood, with Jurkat cell RNA spiked in. Subset in this sample: FACS-sorted CD8+CD4-CCR7+CD45RA+ naive T cells. The V gene is TRBV2, the J gene TRBJ1-1; D gene uncertain. The receptor comes from a human donor in good health. Some libraries in this study had Jurkat cell RNA spiked in. CDR3 DNA sequence: TGTGCCAGCAGTGAAAGGTGGGGTAACACTGAAGCTTTCTTT. Encoded protein: CASSERWGNTEAFF.